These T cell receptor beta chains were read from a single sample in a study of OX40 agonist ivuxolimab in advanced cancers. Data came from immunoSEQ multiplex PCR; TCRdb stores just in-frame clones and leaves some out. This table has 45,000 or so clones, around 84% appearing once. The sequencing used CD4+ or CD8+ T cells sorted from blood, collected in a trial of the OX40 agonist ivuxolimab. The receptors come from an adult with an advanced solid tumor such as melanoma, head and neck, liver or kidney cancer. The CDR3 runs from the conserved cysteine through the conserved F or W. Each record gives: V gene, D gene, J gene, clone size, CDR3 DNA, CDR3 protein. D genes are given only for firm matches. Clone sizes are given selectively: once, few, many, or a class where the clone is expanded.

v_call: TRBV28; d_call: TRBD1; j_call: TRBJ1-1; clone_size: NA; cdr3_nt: TGTGCCAGCACCTTAAGGGGGCTCACTGAAGCTTTCTTT; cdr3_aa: CASTLRGLTEAFF
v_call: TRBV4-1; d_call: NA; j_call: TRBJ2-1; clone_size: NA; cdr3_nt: TGCGCCAGCAGTCAGAAGACAGCTCTACCCAATGAGCAGTTCTTC; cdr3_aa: CASSQKTALPNEQFF
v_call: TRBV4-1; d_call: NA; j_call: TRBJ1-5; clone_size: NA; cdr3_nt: TGCGCCAGCAGCGGGGGCTTTAGCAATCAGCCCCAGCATTTT; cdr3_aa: CASSGGFSNQPQHF
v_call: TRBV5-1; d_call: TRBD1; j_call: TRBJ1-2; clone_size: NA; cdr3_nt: TGCGCCAGCAGCCTGGACAGGGAATTGGATGGCTACACCTTC; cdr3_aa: CASSLDRELDGYTF
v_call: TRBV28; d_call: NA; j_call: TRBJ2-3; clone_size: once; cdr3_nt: TGTGCCAGCAGTCTAGCGGGACAGGGGTTTATTAGCACAGATACGCAGTATTTT; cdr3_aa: CASSLAGQGFISTDTQYF
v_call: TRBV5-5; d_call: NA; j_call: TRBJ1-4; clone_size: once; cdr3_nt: TGTGCCAGCAGCTTGGGGCGGGAGTATAATGAAAAACTGTTTTTT; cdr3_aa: CASSLGREYNEKLFF
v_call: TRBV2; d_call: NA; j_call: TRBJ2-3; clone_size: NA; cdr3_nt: TGTGCCAGCAGGGGGGGCCCAGATACGCAGTATTTT; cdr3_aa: CASRGGPDTQYF
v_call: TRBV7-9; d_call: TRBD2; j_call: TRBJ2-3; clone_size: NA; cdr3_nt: TGTGCCAGCAGCCGTCCGAGCGGGATCGCGGCAGATACGCAGTATTTT; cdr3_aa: CASSRPSGIAADTQYF
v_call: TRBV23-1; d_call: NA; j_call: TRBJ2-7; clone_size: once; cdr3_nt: TGCGCCAGCAGTCAACCCTCCACAGTGACCACCTACGAGCAGTACTTC; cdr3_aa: CASSQPSTVTTYEQYF
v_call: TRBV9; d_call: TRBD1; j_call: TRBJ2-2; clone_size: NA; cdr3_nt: TGTGCCAGCAGCGCCGGGACAGTAAACACCGGGGAGCTGTTTTTT; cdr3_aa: CASSAGTVNTGELFF
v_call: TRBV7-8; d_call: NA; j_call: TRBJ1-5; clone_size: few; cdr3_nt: TGTGCCAGCAGCTATACAGGAACTTATAGCAATCAGCCCCAGCATTTT; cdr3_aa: CASSYTGTYSNQPQHF
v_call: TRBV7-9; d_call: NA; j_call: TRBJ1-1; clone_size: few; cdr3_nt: TGTGCCAGCCGGGCAGGGGTGAACACTGAAGCTTTCTTT; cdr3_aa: CASRAGVNTEAFF
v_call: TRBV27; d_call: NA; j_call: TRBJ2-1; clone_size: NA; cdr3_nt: TGTGCCAGCAGTTTTCCATATTCTGAGCAGTTCTTC; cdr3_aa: CASSFPYSEQFF
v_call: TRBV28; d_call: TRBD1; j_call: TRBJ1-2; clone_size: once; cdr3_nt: TGTGCCAGCAGTCTGGGACAGGGGAGGGACTATGGCTACACCTTC; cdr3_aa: CASSLGQGRDYGYTF
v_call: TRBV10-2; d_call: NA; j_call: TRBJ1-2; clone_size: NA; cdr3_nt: TGCGCCAGCAGTGGGCCGGGGAACTATGGCTACACCTTC; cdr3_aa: CASSGPGNYGYTF
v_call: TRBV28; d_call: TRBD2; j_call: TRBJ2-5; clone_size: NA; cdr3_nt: TGCGCTGCGGGGGGCCAAGAGACCCAGTACTTC; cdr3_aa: CAAGGQETQYF
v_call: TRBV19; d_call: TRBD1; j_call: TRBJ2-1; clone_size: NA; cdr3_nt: TGTGCCAGTAGTACCTGGACAGGGGAGGGACTCTGGGCGGACAATGAGCAGTTCTTC; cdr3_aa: CASSTWTGEGLWADNEQFF
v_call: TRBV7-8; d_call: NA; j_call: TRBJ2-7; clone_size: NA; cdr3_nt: TGTGCCAGCAGCTTAGGACAGCTCTCCTACGAGCAGTACTTC; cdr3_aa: CASSLGQLSYEQYF
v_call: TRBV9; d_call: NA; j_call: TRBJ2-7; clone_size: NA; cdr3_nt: TGTGCCAGCAGCCCCCGACAGGATTACGAGCAGTACTTC; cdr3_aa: CASSPRQDYEQYF
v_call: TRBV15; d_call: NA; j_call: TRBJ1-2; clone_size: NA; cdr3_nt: TGTGCCACCAGCAGAGATTTGCCAGACCCGTATGGCTACACCTTC; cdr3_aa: CATSRDLPDPYGYTF
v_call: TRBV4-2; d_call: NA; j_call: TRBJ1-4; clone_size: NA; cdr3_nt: TGTGCCAGCCGAGTTGCTAATGAAAAACTGTTTTTT; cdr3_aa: CASRVANEKLFF
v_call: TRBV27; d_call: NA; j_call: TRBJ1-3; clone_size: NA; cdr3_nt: TGTGCCAGCATGCCAGGGGCTGGAAACACCATATATTTT; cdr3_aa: CASMPGAGNTIYF
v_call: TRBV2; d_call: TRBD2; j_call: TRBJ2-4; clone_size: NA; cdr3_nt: TGTGCCAGCAGTGAACGAACTAGCGGAATAGCCAAAAACATTCAGTACTTC; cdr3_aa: CASSERTSGIAKNIQYF
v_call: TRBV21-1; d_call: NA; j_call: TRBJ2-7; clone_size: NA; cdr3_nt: TGTGCCAGCATCTCTGCTTGGAATTCCTACGAGCAGTACTTC; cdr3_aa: CASISAWNSYEQYF
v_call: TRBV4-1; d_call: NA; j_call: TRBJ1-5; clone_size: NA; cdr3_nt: TGCGCCAGCAGCCAAGACAGGGATACTCCCAATCAGCCCCAGCATTTT; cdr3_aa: CASSQDRDTPNQPQHF
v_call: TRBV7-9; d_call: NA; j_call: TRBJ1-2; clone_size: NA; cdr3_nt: TGTGCCAGCAGCTTCACCGCTAGCTCTGGAGGCTACACCTTC; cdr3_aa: CASSFTASSGGYTF
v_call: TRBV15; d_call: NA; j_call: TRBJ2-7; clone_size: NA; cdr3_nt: TGTGCCACCAGCAGCCTGGCCTACGAGCAGTACTTC; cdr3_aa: CATSSLAYEQYF
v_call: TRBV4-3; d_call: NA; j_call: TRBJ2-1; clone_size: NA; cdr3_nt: TGCGCCAGCAGCCAAGGACCGACCTCCTACAATGAGCAGTTCTTC; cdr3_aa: CASSQGPTSYNEQFF
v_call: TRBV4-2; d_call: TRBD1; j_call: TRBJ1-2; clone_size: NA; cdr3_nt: TGTGCCAGCAGCCCGCCCGGGACAGGGGACGGCTACACCTTC; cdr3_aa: CASSPPGTGDGYTF
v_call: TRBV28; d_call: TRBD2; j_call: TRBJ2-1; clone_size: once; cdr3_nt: TGTGCCAGCAGGTACCGCGGGAGCTCCTACAATGAGCAGTTCTTC; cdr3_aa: CASRYRGSSYNEQFF
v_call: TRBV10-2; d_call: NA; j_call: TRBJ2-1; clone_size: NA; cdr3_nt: TGCGCCAGCAGCCTTGGTACCTACAATGAGCAGTTCTTC; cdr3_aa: CASSLGTYNEQFF
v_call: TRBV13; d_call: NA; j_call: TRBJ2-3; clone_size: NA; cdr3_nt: TGTGCCAGCAGCTTAAACAGGGTACAGTCCGATACGCAGTATTTT; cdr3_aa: CASSLNRVQSDTQYF
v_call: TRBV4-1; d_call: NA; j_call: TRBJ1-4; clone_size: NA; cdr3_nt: TGCGCCAGCAGCCAAGTAAGGAGTGAAAAACTGTTTTTT; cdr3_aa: CASSQVRSEKLFF
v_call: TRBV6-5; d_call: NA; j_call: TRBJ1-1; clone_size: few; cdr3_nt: TGTGCCAGCAAGGCAGGCTGGACTGAAGCTTTCTTT; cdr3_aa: CASKAGWTEAFF
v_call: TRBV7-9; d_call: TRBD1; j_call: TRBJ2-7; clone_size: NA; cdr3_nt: TGTGCCAGCAGCACGTCCCTCGGGACAGGGAAACGAGGGTACGAGCAGTACTTC; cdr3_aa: CASSTSLGTGKRGYEQYF
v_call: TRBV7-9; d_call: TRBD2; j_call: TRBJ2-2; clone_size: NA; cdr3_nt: TGTGCCAGCAGCCCCGGGACTAGCGGGAGTGGGGAGCTGTTTTTT; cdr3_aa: CASSPGTSGSGELFF
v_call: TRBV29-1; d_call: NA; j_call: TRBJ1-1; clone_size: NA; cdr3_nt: TGCAGCACGTCCCTCCGCGGCGGAGAAGCTTTCTTT; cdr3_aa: CSTSLRGGEAFF
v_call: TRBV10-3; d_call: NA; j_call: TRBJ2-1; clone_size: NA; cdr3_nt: TGTGCCATCTTGGGCAGGGGGGAAGACAATGAGCAGTTCTTC; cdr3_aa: CAILGRGEDNEQFF
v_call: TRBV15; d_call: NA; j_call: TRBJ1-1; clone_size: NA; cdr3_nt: TGTGCCACCAGCAGAGATTGGAGGGGGTCGAACACTGAAGCTTTCTTT; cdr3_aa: CATSRDWRGSNTEAFF
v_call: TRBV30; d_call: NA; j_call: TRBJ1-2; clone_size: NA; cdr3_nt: TGTGCCTGGAGCTGGGACCTTAAGTCTTATGGCTACACCTTC; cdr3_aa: CAWSWDLKSYGYTF
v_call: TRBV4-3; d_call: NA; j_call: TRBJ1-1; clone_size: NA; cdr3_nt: TGCGCCAGCAGCCTTGAACGGACGGCGAACACTGAAGCTTTCTTT; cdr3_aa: CASSLERTANTEAFF
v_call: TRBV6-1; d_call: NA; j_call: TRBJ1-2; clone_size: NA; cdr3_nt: TGTGCCAGCAGCCCCCCGGGGACTCATGGCTACACCTTC; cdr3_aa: CASSPPGTHGYTF
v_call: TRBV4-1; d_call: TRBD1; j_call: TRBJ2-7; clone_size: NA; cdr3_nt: TGCGCCAGCAGCCTCACAGGGGACTCCTACGAGCAGTACTTC; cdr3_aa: CASSLTGDSYEQYF
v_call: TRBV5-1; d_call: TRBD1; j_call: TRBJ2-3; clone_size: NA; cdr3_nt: TGCGCCAGCAGCTTTACAGGGGCAGATACGCAGTATTTT; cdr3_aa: CASSFTGADTQYF
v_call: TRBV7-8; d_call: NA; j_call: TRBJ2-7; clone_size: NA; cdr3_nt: TGTGCCAGCAGCAGCCGGGACACCTTCTACGAGCAGTACTTC; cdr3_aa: CASSSRDTFYEQYF
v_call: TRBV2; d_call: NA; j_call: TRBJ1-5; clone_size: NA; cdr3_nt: TGTGCCAGTGGGTGGGGTAATAGCAATCAGCCCCAGCATTTT; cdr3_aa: CASGWGNSNQPQHF
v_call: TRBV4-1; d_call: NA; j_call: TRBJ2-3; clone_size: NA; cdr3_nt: TGCGCCAGCAGCCAAGGGACTTCAGCAGATACGCAGTATTTT; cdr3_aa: CASSQGTSADTQYF
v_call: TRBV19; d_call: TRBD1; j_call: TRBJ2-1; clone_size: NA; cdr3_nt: TGTTCCACAACAGGGGATGAGCAGTTCTTC; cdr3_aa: CSTTGDEQFF
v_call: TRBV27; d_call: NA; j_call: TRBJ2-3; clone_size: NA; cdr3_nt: TGTGCCAGCACCCCCGACCGGAGAATCACAGATACGCAGTATTTT; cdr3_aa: CASTPDRRITDTQYF
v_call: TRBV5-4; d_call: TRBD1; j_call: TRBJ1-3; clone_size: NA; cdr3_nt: TGTGCCAGCAGCTCGGGACAGTACTCTGGAAACACCATATATTTT; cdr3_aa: CASSSGQYSGNTIYF
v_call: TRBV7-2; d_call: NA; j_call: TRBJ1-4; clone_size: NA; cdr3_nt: TGTGCCAGCCAAAGCGTAGGGGATGAAAAACTGTTTTTT; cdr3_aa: CASQSVGDEKLFF
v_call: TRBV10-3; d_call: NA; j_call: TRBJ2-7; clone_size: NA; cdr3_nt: TGTGCCATCAGTGAGAGGTACGGGGGGCGCTCCCACGAGCAGTACTTC; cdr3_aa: CAISERYGGRSHEQYF
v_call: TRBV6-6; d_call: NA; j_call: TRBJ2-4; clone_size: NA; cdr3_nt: TGTGCCAGCAGTTCCCGTTCAGGACTAGCCAAAAACATTCAGTACTTC; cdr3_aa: CASSSRSGLAKNIQYF
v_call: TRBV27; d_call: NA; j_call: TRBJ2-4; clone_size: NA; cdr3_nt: TGTGCCAGCAGTTTATCGCTAGCCAAAAACATTCAGTACTTC; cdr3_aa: CASSLSLAKNIQYF